This entry describes one T cell receptor (beta chain). This entry is derived from a study of CD8 T cells in Susac syndrome. The V end lost 6 bases, the J end lost 4 bases, and 29 bases lay between the germline ends. The CDR3 length is 19 residues. Germline lookup yields CDR1 ENHRY and CDR2 SYGVKD. Sequencing of TCR beta was carried out in blood CD8+ and CD4+ T cells. A quantity of about 0.5 to 1 ug RNA underwent reverse transcription using random hexamers. The amplification used immunoSEQ multiplex PCR on TCR beta CDR3; it spanned 54 Vbeta and 13 Jbeta. MiXCR, applied by TCRdb to the immunoSEQ multiplex PCR reads, yields one record per CDR3 protein. This table holds approximately 200,000 distinct CDR3 sequences, about 90% found once.

V gene TRBV10-3 combines with J gene TRBJ2-3, with D perhaps matching TRBD2 (6 bases). This TCR was recovered from a human donor with multiple sclerosis. Source material: CD8+ T cells from PBMCs. Here the CDR3 DNA reads TGTGCCATCAGCCCCGGGGTCCCTCGAGGAGGGAGACTACCAGATACGCAGTATTTT. Protein sequence: CAISPGVPRGGRLPDTQYF.